These 16 T cell receptor beta chains originate from one sample sequenced in a study of cytomegalovirus exposure and HLA in healthy donors. This table comes from immunoSEQ multiplex PCR, and its TCRdb copy is limited to in-frame clones, with some not included. The data show 150,000 to 200,000 clones, with 84% seen just once and about a tenth held by the top ten. Material: PBMCs. The receptors shown here come from a man younger than 45 in good health and CMV-seropositive.

This chain joins TRBV28 and TRBJ1-2, with 11 bases fitting TRBD1. Trimming took 5 bases from V and 3 from J; bases not matched to a gene: 5. CDR3 length equals 15 residues. Germline V gene data show CDR1 as MDHEN and CDR2 as SYDVKM. In DNA, the CDR3 is TGTGCCAGCAGTATCGGACAGGGGGCGGACTATGGCTACACCTTC. Protein sequence: CASSIGQGADYGYTF.

CDR3 bases: TGTGCCAGTAAGGGGCCTGGGGTGGGAGAGCAGTACTTC. Protein product: CASKGPGVGEQYF. The gene calls are TRBV19 and TRBJ2-7, with D maybe TRBD1 (5 bases). The CDR3 loop spans 13 amino acids. Germline CDR1 reads LNHDA; CDR2 reads SQIVND (reference sequence). The V gene lost 7 bases and the J gene lost 7 bases, with 17 bases spanning the gap.

Of note for this clone: Other DNA sequences in the same sample also yield this CDR3. V usage is TRBV7-9 and J usage is TRBJ2-7, with D tentatively TRBD1 (5 bases). V shed 1 base and J shed 1 base, with 8 bases lying between them. CDR1 and CDR2 (germline): SEHNR, FQNEAQ (reference sequence). This CDR3 is built from 14 residues. In DNA, the CDR3 is TGTGCCAGCAGCTTAGGGGGCGAGTCCTACGAGCAGTACTTC. Translated: CASSLGGESYEQYF.

The rearrangement joins TRBV2 to TRBJ1-1; no clear D. Germline loops: CDR1 SNHLY, CDR2 FYNNEI. V lost 6 bases, J lost 6 bases, and 5 bases lay in between. The CDR3 contains 10 residues. The CDR3 DNA reads TGTGCCAGCAGATATCCTGAAGCTTTCTTT. It encodes CASRYPEAFF.

The chain couples TRBV10-3 to TRBJ2-2, with TRBD2 as a possible D gene (5 bases). With 3 bases removed from V and 6 bases from J, the gap between germline ends came to 8 bases. This CDR3 is 13 amino acids long. Germline loops: CDR1 ENHRY, CDR2 SYGVKD. The CDR3 bases are TGTGCCATCAGTGAAGGGAGTGCCGGGGAGCTGTTTTTT. Residues: CAISEGSAGELFF.

The chain couples TRBV6-5 to TRBJ2-7; tentative D call: TRBD2 (5 bases). CDR1 and CDR2 (germline): MNHEY, SVGAGI. V lost 7 bases to trimming and J lost 7 bases, with 11 bases between them. The CDR3 is made up of 11 amino acids. CDR3 DNA: TGTGCCAGCAAGACTACTGGGGAGCAGTACTTC. It yields the protein CASKTTGEQYF.

The rearrangement links TRBV5-1 to TRBJ2-7, with D perhaps TRBD1 (6 bases). Germline V gene sequence: CDR1 SGHRS, CDR2 YFSETQ. V lost 4 bases, J lost 4 bases, and 9 bases lay in between. This CDR3 has 12 residues. In nucleotides, the CDR3 is TGCGCCAGCAGCCGGACAGCGTACGAGCAGTACTTC. The encoded protein is CASSRTAYEQYF.

The CDR3 here is CASSWGTTNYEQYF. As DNA, the CDR3 is TGTGCCAGCAGCTGGGGGACAACCAATTACGAGCAGTACTTC. The chain recombines TRBV16 with TRBJ2-7, with D possibly TRBD1 on 6 matching bases. V shed 5 bases and J shed 4 bases, with 15 bases lying between them. From germline, CDR1 is KGHSY and CDR2 FQNENV. The CDR3 is 14 amino acids.

The chain is built from TRBV9 and TRBJ2-2; D may be TRBD2 (6 bases). CDR1 is SGDLS, CDR2 YYNGEE, per germline. The ends were cut back, 3 bases at V and 4 bases at J, with 19 bases in the middle. This CDR3 has 17 residues. This CDR3 is CASSEASGTGRTGELFF. The DNA of the CDR3 is TGTGCCAGCAGCGAAGCCTCCGGGACTGGCCGCACCGGGGAGCTGTTTTTT.

The chain employs TRBV5-1 and TRBJ2-7; 15 bases fit TRBD2. The CDR3 loop spans 17 amino acids. Losses at the gene ends were 4 bases for V and 3 bases for J; bases not matched to a gene: 8. CDR1 is SGHRS, CDR2 YFSETQ, per germline. The CDR3 region has the DNA TGCGCCAGCAGCACCGGACTAGCGGGAGGGGGAAGCTACGAGCAGTACTTC. Its protein is CASSTGLAGGGSYEQYF.

The chain couples TRBV11-2 to TRBJ1-2; 10 nucleotides line up with TRBD1. Per germline, CDR1 SGHAT and CDR2 FQNNGV. The CDR3 totals 15 residues. J lost 6 bases, V lost 3 bases, and 7 bases had no gene match. Here the CDR3 reads CASSFGLGQGNGYTF. CDR3 bases: TGTGCCAGCAGCTTCGGGTTGGGACAGGGGAATGGCTACACCTTC.

This clone has only a few counts. The chain is built from TRBV9 and TRBJ2-7; TRBD2 might be the D (5 bases). The V and J ends lost 0 bases and 2 bases respectively, with 9 bases between them. The CDR3 contains 14 residues. Germline V lookup: CDR1 SGDLS, CDR2 YYNGEE. The DNA of the CDR3 is TGTGCCAGCAGCGTAGATGAGGGTACCTACGAGCAGTACTTC. Translation gives CASSVDEGTYEQYF. Supplemented by reference TRBV9 and TRBJ2-7, the full variable domain reads DSGVTQTPKHLITATGQRVTLRCSPRSGDLSVYWYQQSLDQGLQFLIQYYNGEERAKGNILERFSAQQFPDLHSELNLSSLELGDSALYFCASSVDEGTYEQYFGPGTRLTVT.

The CDR3 DNA follows: TGTGCCAGCAGCCTTTTCAATGAGCAGTTCTTC. Its protein is CASSLFNEQFF. The chain recombines TRBV11-1 with TRBJ2-1; D is undetermined. This CDR3 has 11 amino acids. Between the trimmed V and J ends, which lost 5 bases and 6 bases, there was a span of 5 bases. The germline V gene has CDR1 SGHAT and CDR2 FQDESV (reference sequence).

This chain uses TRBV5-1 with TRBJ1-1, with no clear D. Trimming pared 2 bases from V and 2 bases from J, leaving 10 bases between. The CDR3 spans 14 residues. The germline gives CDR1 SGHRS, CDR2 YFSETQ. The CDR3 DNA reads TGCGCCAGCAGCTTCGGGTCTGCCAACACTGAAGCTTTCTTT. It is translated as CASSFGSANTEAFF. The variable domain in full, with the rest retrieved from reference TRBV5-1 and TRBJ1-1, is KAGVTQTPRYLIKTRGQQVTLSCSPISGHRSVSWYQQTPGQGLQFLFEYFSETQRNKGNFPGRFSGRQFSNSRSEMNVSTLELGDSALYLCASSFGSANTEAFFGQGTRLTVV.

V gene TRBV9 combines with J gene TRBJ1-2; tentatively, D is TRBD1 (5 bases). Germline V gives CDR1 SGDLS, CDR2 YYNGEE. CDR3 length equals 15 residues. The V end was cut by 3 bases, the J end by 6 bases, with 18 bases between. CDR3 sequence: CASSARDRRGDGYTF. Here the CDR3 DNA reads TGTGCCAGCAGCGCCAGGGACCGGCGGGGCGATGGCTACACCTTC.

The chain links TRBV29-1 to TRBJ2-1; no reliable D call. The germline V gene encodes CDR1 SQVTM and CDR2 ANQGSEA. V lost 3 bases and J 4 bases, leaving 4 bases between the germline ends. The CDR3 runs to 11 residues. CDR3 region: CSVDPYNEQFF. In DNA, the CDR3 is TGCAGCGTTGATCCATACAATGAGCAGTTCTTC.